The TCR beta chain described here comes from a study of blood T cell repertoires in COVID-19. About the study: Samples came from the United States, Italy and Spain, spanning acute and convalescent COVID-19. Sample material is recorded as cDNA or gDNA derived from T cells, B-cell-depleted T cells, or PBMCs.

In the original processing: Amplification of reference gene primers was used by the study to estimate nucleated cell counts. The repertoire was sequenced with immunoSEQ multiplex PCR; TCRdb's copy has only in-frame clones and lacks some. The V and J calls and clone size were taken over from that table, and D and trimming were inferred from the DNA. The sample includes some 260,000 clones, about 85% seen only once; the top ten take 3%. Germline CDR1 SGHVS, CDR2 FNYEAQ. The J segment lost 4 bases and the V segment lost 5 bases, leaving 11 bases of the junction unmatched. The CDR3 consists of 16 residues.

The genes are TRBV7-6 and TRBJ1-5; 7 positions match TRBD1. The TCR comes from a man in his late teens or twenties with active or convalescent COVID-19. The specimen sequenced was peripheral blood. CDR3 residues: CASSQGQTPTNQPQHF. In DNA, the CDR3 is TGTGCCAGCAGCCAGGGACAGACACCTACTAATCAGCCCCAGCATTTT.